This T cell receptor beta chain was observed in a study of radiotherapy plus CTLA-4 blockade in lung cancer. Study findings and constraints: In blood, tumor-derived TCR clones expanded after radiotherapy plus ipilimumab. According to reports, early shifts in blood T cell clones, alongside interferon-beta, forecast response most accurately.

Lung cancer patients with chemo-refractory metastatic non-small-cell disease were given focal radiation plus CTLA-4 blockade with ipilimumab. J was trimmed by 0 bases and V by 1 base; bases with no gene match: 10. Germline CDR1 SGDLS, CDR2 YYNGEE. The CDR3 spans 19 residues. To note about this clone: The antigen is unknown. The same CDR3 is also encoded by other DNA sequences in this sample.

Repertoires were generated with immunoSEQ multiplex PCR, while TCRdb's copy carries only in-frame clones and drops some. The sample holds tens of thousands of clones; around 78% are singletons and the top ten take approximately 3.8%. The receptor was isolated from a human donor with non-small cell lung cancer who had a partial response to radiotherapy plus ipilimumab. Some clones in this sample may be carry-over from other donors' samples. Sequenced material: peripheral blood, taken from a patient treated with radiotherapy plus ipilimumab. The V gene is TRBV9, the J gene TRBJ2-1; 10 bases match TRBD2. CDR3 sequence (DNA): TGTGCCAGCAGCGTACAAGCGGGAGGGCCCGTCGGCTCCTACAATGAGCAGTTCTTC. Translation: CASSVQAGGPVGSYNEQFF.